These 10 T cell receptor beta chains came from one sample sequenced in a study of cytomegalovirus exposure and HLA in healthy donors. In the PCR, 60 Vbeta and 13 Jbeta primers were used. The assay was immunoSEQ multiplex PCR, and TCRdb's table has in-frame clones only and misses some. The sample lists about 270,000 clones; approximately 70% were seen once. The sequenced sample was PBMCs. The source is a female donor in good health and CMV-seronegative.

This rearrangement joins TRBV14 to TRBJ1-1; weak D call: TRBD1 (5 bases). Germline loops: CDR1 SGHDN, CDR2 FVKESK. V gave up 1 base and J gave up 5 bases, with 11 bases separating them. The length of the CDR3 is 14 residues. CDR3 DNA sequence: TGTGCCAGCAGCCAAGGAAGCAGGGTGACTGAAGCTTTCTTT. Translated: CASSQGSRVTEAFF.

CDR3 coding DNA: TGTGCCAGCAGCCTAGGACAGGGTATTGAAGCTTTCTTT. It encodes CASSLGQGIEAFF. The V and J genes are TRBV14 and TRBJ1-1, with 8 bases identical to TRBD1. This CDR3 contains 13 residues. CDR1 and CDR2 from the germline V gene are SGHDN and FVKESK. Trimming cost V 4 bases and J 7 bases; bases outside gene matches: 5. The entire variable domain, with the rest obtained from reference TRBV14 and TRBJ1-1, is as follows: EAGVTQFPSHSVIEKGQTVTLRCDPISGHDNLYWYRRVMGKEIKFLLHFVKESKQDESGMPNNRFLAERTGGTYSTLKVQPAELEDSGVYFCASSLGQGIEAFFGQGTRLTVV.

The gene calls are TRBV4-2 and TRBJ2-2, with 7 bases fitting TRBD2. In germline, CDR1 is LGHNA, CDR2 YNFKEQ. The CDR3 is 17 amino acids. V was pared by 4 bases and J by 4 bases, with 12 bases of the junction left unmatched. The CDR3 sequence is CASSPGTTRKITGELFF. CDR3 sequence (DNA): TGTGCCAGCAGCCCCGGGACTACCCGCAAAATCACCGGGGAGCTGTTTTTT.

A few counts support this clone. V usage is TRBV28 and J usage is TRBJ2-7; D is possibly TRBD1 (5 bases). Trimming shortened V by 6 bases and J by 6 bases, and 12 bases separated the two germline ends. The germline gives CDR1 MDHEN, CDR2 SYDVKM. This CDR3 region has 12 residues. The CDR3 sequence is CASSSDRPEQYF. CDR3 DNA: TGTGCCAGCAGCTCCGACAGACCCGAGCAGTACTTC.

Written as DNA, the CDR3 is TGTGCCAGCAGCCCATTGGGGGCTGATAATTCACCCCTCCACTTT. Translated: CASSPLGADNSPLHF. The chain joins TRBV5-6 to TRBJ1-6; TRBD1 is a possible D gene (6 bases). CDR3 length: 15 amino acids. Trimming took 4 bases from V and 5 from J, leaving 13 bases between them. The germline CDR1 and CDR2 sequences are SGHDT and YYEEEE.

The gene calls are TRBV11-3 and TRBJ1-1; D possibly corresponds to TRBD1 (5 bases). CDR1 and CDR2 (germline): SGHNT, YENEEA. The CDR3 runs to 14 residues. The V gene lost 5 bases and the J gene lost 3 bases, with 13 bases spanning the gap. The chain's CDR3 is CASSPPTQDTEAFF. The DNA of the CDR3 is TGTGCCAGCAGCCCCCCCACACAGGACACTGAAGCTTTCTTT.

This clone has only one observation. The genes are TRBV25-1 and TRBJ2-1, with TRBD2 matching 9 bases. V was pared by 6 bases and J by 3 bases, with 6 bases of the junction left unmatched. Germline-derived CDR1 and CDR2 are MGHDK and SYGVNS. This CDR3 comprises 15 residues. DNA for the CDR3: TGTGCCAGCAGCGCAGCTAGCGGGAACTACAATGAGCAGTTCTTC. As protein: CASSAASGNYNEQFF.

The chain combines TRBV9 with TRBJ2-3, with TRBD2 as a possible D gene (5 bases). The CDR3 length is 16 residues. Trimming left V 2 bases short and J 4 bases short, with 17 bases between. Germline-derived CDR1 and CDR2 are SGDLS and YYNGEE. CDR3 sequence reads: CASSVGYRGLADTQYF. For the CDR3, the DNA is TGTGCCAGCAGCGTCGGATACAGAGGGCTCGCAGATACGCAGTATTTT.

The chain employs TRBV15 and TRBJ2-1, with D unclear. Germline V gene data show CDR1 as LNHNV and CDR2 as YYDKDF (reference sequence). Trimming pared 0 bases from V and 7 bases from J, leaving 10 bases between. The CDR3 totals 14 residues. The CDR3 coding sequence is TGTGCCACCAGCAGAGAGGGCGCGATGAATGAGCAGTTCTTC. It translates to CATSREGAMNEQFF. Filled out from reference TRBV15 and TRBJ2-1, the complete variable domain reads DAMVIQNPRYQVTQFGKPVTLSCSQTLNHNVMYWYQQKSSQAPKLLFHYYDKDFNNEADTPDNFQSRRPNTSFCFLDIRSPGLGDTAMYLCATSREGAMNEQFFGPGTRLTVL.

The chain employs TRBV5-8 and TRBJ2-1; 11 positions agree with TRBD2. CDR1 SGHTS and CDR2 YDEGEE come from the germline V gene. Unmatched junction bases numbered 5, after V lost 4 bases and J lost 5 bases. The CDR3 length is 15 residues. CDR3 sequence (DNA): TGTGCCAGCAGCCCCACTAGCGGGAGTGACAATGAGCAGTTCTTC. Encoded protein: CASSPTSGSDNEQFF.